The 9 T cell receptor beta chains presented below share a single source sample, sequenced in a study of T cell repertoires in cytomegalovirus infection. MiXCR, applied by TCRdb to the reads, yields one record per CDR3 protein. Altogether 600,000 to 800,000 distinct CDR3 sequences are present, about 24% being singletons, with the ten largest covering 6.5% to 10%. What was sequenced was CD8+ T cells from PBMCs. All receptors derive from a human donor in good health (CMV status not recorded). Some clones in this sample may be carry-over from other donors' samples.

There are many counts of this clonotype. This chain uses TRBV11-2 with TRBJ2-2; tentative D call: TRBD1 (6 bases). Trimming left V 5 bases short and J 0 bases short, with 16 bases between. Germline V gene sequence: CDR1 SGHAT, CDR2 FQNNGV. The CDR3 has 17 amino acids. The CDR3 here is CASSTPPGTPNTGELFF. The CDR3 DNA reads as TGTGCCAGCAGCACCCCCCCCGGGACACCGAACACCGGGGAGCTGTTTTTT.

Concerning this clonotype: Since a much larger clone is just one base distant, this may be a read error. The V and J genes are TRBV7-9 and TRBJ1-5, with a weak D call TRBD1 (5 bases). There are 14 residues in the CDR3. Germline V gene data show CDR1 as SEHNR and CDR2 as FQNEAQ (reference sequence). The V gene lost 4 bases and the J gene lost 5 bases, with 12 bases spanning the gap. The CDR3 protein is CASSSRRGDQPQHF. CDR3 DNA: TGTGCCAGCAGCTCCAGACGGGGCGATCAGCCCCAGCATTTT.

Here the CDR3 DNA reads TGTGCCAGCAGCTTAGTATTCCAGGACGAGCAGTACTTC. This encodes CASSLVFQDEQYF. The chain carries TRBV7-3 and TRBJ2-7; D is ambiguous. Looked up from germline, CDR1 is SGHTA and CDR2 is FQGTGA. CDR3 length equals 13 residues. Trimming shortened V by 2 bases and J by 5 bases, and 10 bases separated the two germline ends.

V and J are TRBV7-6 and TRBJ1-4; D remains unclear. CDR3 length: 14 residues. Germline-derived CDR1 and CDR2 are SGHVS and FNYEAQ. V lost 2 bases to trimming and J lost 0 bases, with 4 bases between them. The CDR3 nucleotides are TGTGCCAGCAGCTTACAAACAACTAATGAAAAACTGTTTTTT. Translating it yields CASSLQTTNEKLFF.

This chain links TRBV28 with TRBJ1-1; no definite D call. V dropped 5 bases and J dropped 5 bases, with 12 bases sitting between them. The V gene's germline CDR1 is MDHEN and CDR2 SYDVKM. The CDR3 is 13 amino acids. As DNA, the CDR3 is TGTGCCAGCAGTAGAAGAGGGTGGACTGAAGCTTTCTTT. This translates into CASSRRGWTEAFF.

This rearrangement joins TRBV28 to TRBJ2-5; 7 bases are shared with TRBD2. The germline CDR1 and CDR2 sequences are MDHEN and SYDVKM. This CDR3 is 16 amino acids long. V lost 3 bases and J lost 5; bases outside the gene matches: 12. In DNA form, the CDR3 reads TGTGCCAGCAGTTTTGACGGGGGGACCGCCAGGGAGACCCAGTACTTC. Its translation: CASSFDGGTARETQYF.

The chain has TRBV2 and TRBJ2-7; possibly TRBD1 for D (6 bases). V was cut by 8 bases and J by 2 bases, with 10 bases left in between. The V gene's germline CDR1 is SNHLY and CDR2 FYNNEI. The CDR3 contains 12 residues. CDR3 DNA: TGTGCCAGCCGGGACACACCCTACGAGCAGTACGTC. Amino acid sequence: CASRDTPYEQYV.

This chain joins TRBV7-9 and TRBJ1-6; D remains ambiguous. The CDR3 runs 16 residues. The germline V gene has CDR1 SEHNR and CDR2 FQNEAQ (reference sequence). Trimming shortened V by 4 bases and J by 7 bases, and 17 bases separated the two germline ends. The CDR3 here is CASSSAPPGLNSPLHF. The CDR3 DNA sequence: TGTGCCAGCAGCTCGGCCCCGCCGGGTTTGAATTCACCCCTCCACTTT. Looking up the rest from reference TRBV7-9 and TRBJ1-6 gives the full variable domain: DTGVSQNPRHKITKRGQNVTFRCDPISEHNRLYWYRQTLGQGPEFLTYFQNEAQLEKSRLLSDRFSAERPKGSFSTLEIQRTEQGDSAMYLCASSSAPPGLNSPLHFGNGTRLTVT.

This clonotype was counted a few times. This sequence joins TRBV7-9 and TRBJ1-4; D not resolved. Germline V gives CDR1 SEHNR, CDR2 FQNEAQ (reference sequence). V dropped 6 bases and J dropped 8 bases, with 22 bases sitting between them. The CDR3 is 16 residues long. The CDR3 sequence is CASSQSPFNRQEKLFF. CDR3 DNA: TGTGCCAGCAGTCAGAGCCCTTTTAACCGTCAGGAAAAACTGTTTTTT.